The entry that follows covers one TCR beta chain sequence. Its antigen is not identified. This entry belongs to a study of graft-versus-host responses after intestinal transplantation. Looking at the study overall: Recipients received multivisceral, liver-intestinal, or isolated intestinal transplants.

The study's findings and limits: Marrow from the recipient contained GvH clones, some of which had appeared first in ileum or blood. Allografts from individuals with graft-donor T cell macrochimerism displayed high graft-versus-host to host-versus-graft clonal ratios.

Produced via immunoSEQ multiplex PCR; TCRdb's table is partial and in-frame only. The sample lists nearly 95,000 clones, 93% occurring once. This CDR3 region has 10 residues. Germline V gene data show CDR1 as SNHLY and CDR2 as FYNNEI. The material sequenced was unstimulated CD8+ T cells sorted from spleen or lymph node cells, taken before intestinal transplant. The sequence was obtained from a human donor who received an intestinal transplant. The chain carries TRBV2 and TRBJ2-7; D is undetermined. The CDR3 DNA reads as TGTGCGACAAGCTCCTACGAGCAGTACTTC. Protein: CATSSYEQYF.